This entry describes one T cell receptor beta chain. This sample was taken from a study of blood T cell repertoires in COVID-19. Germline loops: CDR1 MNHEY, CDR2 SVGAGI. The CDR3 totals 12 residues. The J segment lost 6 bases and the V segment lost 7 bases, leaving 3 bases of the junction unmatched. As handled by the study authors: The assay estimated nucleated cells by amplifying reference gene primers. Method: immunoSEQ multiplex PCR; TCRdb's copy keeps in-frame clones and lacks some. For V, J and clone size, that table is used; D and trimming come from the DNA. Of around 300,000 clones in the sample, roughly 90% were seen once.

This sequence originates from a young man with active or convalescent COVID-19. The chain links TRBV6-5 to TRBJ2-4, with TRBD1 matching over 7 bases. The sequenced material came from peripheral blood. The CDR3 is CASINRGNIQYF. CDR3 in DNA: TGTGCCAGCATAAACAGGGGAAACATTCAGTACTTC.